This T cell receptor beta chain was captured by sequencing in a study of cytomegalovirus exposure and HLA in healthy donors (dated by TCRdb to about 2017). For the wider study: According to an earlier analysis of around 600 of the donors, about 170 million T cells yielded 100 million or so unique TCR beta sequences and approximately 280 Gb of sequence data. Approximately 300 gigabases of sequencing data and around 85 million unique TCR sequences made up an early release that covered under 750 HLA-typed donors. The genetic ancestry cluster associated with self-reported Caucasian donors included roughly four fifths of the roughly 360 genotyped donors. The study aimed to test whether cataloging public T cell receptors could reveal signatures of past pathogen exposure. The T cell repertoires of 666 subjects were profiled by immunosequencing and related to cytomegalovirus serostatus. Besides the first cohort of 550 to 750 subjects, a separate validation cohort made up of roughly 120 different subjects was used. High-throughput TCR immunosequencing, statistical association of individual TCRs with disease status, and machine learning were combined to predict cytomegalovirus infection status. In a later analysis, previously published TCR beta repertoires from 600 to 850 donors were re-analyzed and high-resolution HLA genotyping was added so that TCR occurrence patterns could be studied. In the later analysis, no new phenotypic data were used to find candidate immune exposures; instead, reliance was placed on TCR beta sequences and their occurrence across donors. To decide whether each TCR beta V gene segment behaved as functional or pseudogenic, an earlier analysis of approximately 620 of the donors relied on high-throughput TCR beta sequencing. Donor age, sex, ethnicity and CMV serostatus were compiled together with the repertoire data. A later genetic analysis took genome-wide SNP genotypes for about three fifths of the 666 donors and used that subset as a discovery cohort. All discovery cohort repertoires had been generated using a single sequencing platform. Class I and class II HLA loci were covered by the typing at four-digit resolution. Typing coverage differed by locus: A, B, C, DRB1 and DQB1 were typed in roughly 620-640 donors, DQA1 in approximately 520, DPA1 in nearly 610, and DPB1 in approximately 450. Four to six DR-DQ haplotypes were handled as single units for association and clustering, since linkage in the cohort was strong. Across some 400 genotyped donors of the cohort, an average of about 240,000 unique TCR beta nucleotide sequences per donor were sequenced, and about a sixth of those sequences were non-productive.

Libraries came from the immunoSEQ multiplex PCR assay. A mixture of 60 forward primers for TCR Vbeta segments and 13 reverse primers for TCR Jbeta segments was used in the multiplex PCR. The CDR3 region of rearranged TCR beta genes was amplified from genomic DNA by a multiplex PCR assay. On the Illumina HiSeq System, the amplified TCR beta libraries were sequenced as 87-base-pair reads. In the source study's methods: A later analysis tallied 80 million to 95 million unique TCR beta chains across the 660 or so repertoires, and about 12 million of those chains were shared by two or more donors. Raw reads were error-corrected and collapsed into unique sequences with a nearest-neighbor algorithm that merged closely related sequences to remove PCR and sequencing errors. To assign V, D and J gene segments, CDR3 sequences were aligned to IMGT reference sequences. For a sequence to be retained, a match of at least six nucleotides to both a V gene segment and a J gene segment was required. Rearrangements were called productive when the CDR3 lacked stop codons and stayed in frame with V and J; all others were non-productive. Following IMGT convention, CDR3 was defined as the stretch from the second conserved V-encoded cysteine to the conserved J-encoded phenylalanine. Sequences without an unambiguous match to a single V gene segment were excluded from the earlier analysis of almost 600 of the donors. In an earlier analysis of 587 of the donors, V segments were called functional above 56.7% productive rearrangements and were called segregating when the between-donor standard deviation exceeded 5%. A statistical classification framework was built for diagnosing cytomegalovirus status from the catalog of TCR beta chain sequences. In a later analysis, TCR nucleotide sequences were compared against IMGT/GENE-DB human TR gene sequences so that V and J genes could be assigned. In a later analysis, CDR3 sequences and most-parsimonious VDJ recombination scenarios were assigned using the TCRdist pipeline. In a later analysis, every TCR beta chain was defined by the combination of its CDR3 amino acid sequence and its V-gene family, and reads without a unique V-gene family were dropped. To address suspected cross-contamination and a sequencing artifact, a later analysis removed a few hundred highly shared, low-generation-probability nucleotide sequences. A later analysis calculated a clonal expansion index for each public chain from normalized within-repertoire ranks of inferred template counts. In a later analysis, generation probabilities were computed using a VDJ recombination model fitted to out-of-frame rearrangements, and the results were checked against IGoR. In a later analysis, TCR-TCR, TCR-HLA and TCR-CMV co-occurrence was scored with hypergeometric tests, and a repertoire-size bias correction was applied to TCR pairs. A later analysis estimated false discovery rates by permuting HLA or CMV assignments 20 times. In a later analysis, co-occurring TCRs were grouped using DBSCAN, and TCRdist sequence similarity was added for clustering within HLA-allele-positive subsets. Repertoires with fewer than 30,000 or more than 120,000 public chains were left out of co-occurrence clustering, as were four to six repertoires with anomalous nucleotide sharing. Here the immuneACCESS table is served through TCRdb, limited to in-frame sequences with V and J called. Missing clones are a known gap in these copies; in checked studies unresolved V genes cover under half, and the rest lacks a known reason. The V and J calls and clone size are taken from that table; D and trimming were inferred from the DNA. In this sample the table shows some 190,000 clones, roughly nine tenths of which occur a single time. The ten largest clones represent approximately 1.1% of the sample.

What the authors observed across the whole study: Around 16 rarely observed V segments, including chromosome 9 orphons, were excluded from the earlier analysis of several hundred of the donors because counts were too low. A later analysis found that TCR association rates varied across HLA loci, with DRB1 alleles showing the most associated TCRs and HLA-C alleles the fewest. The classifier was reported to diagnose cytomegalovirus status with high specificity and sensitivity in both the original and validation cohorts. Most CMV-associated TCR beta chains appeared to be HLA-restricted in a later analysis, and the HLA associations seemed to be driven largely by CMV exposure. A further reported finding was that TCR beta sequences accurately predicted the HLA-A and HLA-B alleles for most subjects in the first cohort. Several of the top co-occurrence clusters appeared to be linked to parvovirus B19, influenza, CMV and Epstein-Barr virus, according to a later analysis. A later analysis associated about 17,000 TCR beta sequences with specific HLA alleles at a false discovery rate of 0.05. Sequencing depth was assumed to be roughly uniform across donors in the presence/absence analyses, though that assumption may not hold. HLA typing was unavailable for some donors at each locus, so association tests used only the typed subset. This cohort had only TCR beta chains sequenced, and the lack of alpha or paired-chain data limited which features could be detected. The study listed over 150 TCR beta chains as associated with cytomegalovirus. Compared with equally common non-associated chains, HLA-associated TCR beta chains in a later analysis were more clonally expanded and had lower generation probabilities. In an earlier analysis of around 600 of the donors, most TCR beta V segments appeared in productive rearrangements about 87% or about 30% of the time, broadly matching IMGT annotations. A few of the identified cytomegalovirus-associated TCR beta chains were confirmed in vitro to be specific for cytomegalovirus antigens. The authors suggested that the approach could potentially be extended to other disease states and immunological phenotypes. In a later genetic analysis, fewer N-insertions in productive TCRs were reported among donors in an Asian-associated ancestry cluster than the roughly 640-donor mean. V-gene and J-gene trimming of TCR beta chains was associated with a missense DCLRE1C variant in a later genetic analysis, and the association was replicated in an independent cohort. Most TCR sequences were observed very rarely across donors, whereas some public TCRs were present in many individuals. For the cohort, immune exposure information was limited to CMV serostatus. The 87-base-pair reads could not distinguish some IMGT-functional V segments, including TRBV6-2 and TRBV6-3, so those segments were excluded. Strong co-occurrence of HLA alleles, especially DR and DQ, made assigning TCR associations to individual alleles difficult. Linkage disequilibrium might explain the correlated functional status among segregating V segments, but an unknown experimental factor could not be ruled out. A group of highly shared sequence variants was considered likely to be a technical artifact of the sequencing pipeline.

The CDR3, cysteine through phenylalanine, is 14 amino acids long. CDR3 DNA is the only sequence kept; it has 42 bases, read in frame from the first base. CDR1 MNHEY and CDR2 SVGAGI were looked up in the germline V gene. V is cut back by 7 bases and J by 10 bases, with 10 bases in the junction unmatched. As to this clone: What antigen it recognizes has not been identified. No base-level quality is on record; no much larger clone is a single base apart.

The cohort was made up of hundreds of healthy bone marrow donors. At the time of sampling, every cohort member was nominally healthy, though immune exposures that went unrecorded were likely present. The donor was CMV seronegative and was included in the group of several hundred seronegative cohort members. A peripheral blood sample was collected from each donor, and TCR beta sequencing was performed on peripheral blood mononuclear cells. The Qiagen DNeasy Blood Extraction Kit was used to extract genomic DNA from the blood cell samples. The specimen sequenced was PBMCs. This receptor was identified in a boy between 2 and 10 years old in good health and CMV-seronegative. The rearrangement combines TRBV6-5 with TRBJ1-6; 7 bases in the junction line up with TRBD1. The nucleotide sequence reads as follows: TGTGCCAGCACCAACAGGGGTCGGGGATCACCCCTCCACTTT. Its translation reads: CASTNRGRGSPLHF.